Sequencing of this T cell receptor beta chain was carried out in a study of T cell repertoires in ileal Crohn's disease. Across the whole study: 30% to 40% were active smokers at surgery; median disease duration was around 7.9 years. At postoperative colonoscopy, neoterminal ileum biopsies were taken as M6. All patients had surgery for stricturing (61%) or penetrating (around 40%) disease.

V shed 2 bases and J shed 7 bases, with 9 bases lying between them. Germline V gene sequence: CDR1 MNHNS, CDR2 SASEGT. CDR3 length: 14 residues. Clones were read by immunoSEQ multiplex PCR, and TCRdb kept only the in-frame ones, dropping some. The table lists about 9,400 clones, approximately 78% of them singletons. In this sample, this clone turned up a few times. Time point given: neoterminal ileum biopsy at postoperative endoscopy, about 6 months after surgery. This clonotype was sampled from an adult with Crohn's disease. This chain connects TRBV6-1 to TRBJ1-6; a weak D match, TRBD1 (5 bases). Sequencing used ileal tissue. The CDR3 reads CASSELQANSPLHF. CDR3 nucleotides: TGTGCCAGCAGTGAATTACAGGCAAATTCACCCCTCCACTTT.